This TCR beta chain was identified during a study of early T cells in non-severe SARS-CoV-2 infection. Study-wide results and caveats: Anti-spike CD8 responses were favored by VDJdb matching, which missed private and CD4 specificities.

This clonotype was seen a handful of times. Its cognate antigen is unknown. Germline-derived CDR1 and CDR2 are LNHDA and SQIVND (reference sequence). The CDR3 contains 15 residues. V lost 1 base and J 7 bases, leaving 14 bases between the germline ends. Individual cDNA molecules carried attached unique molecular identifiers. TCRdb analysed the 5' RACE reads with MiXCR anew, one entry per CDR3 protein. The sample lists approximately 71,000 distinct CDR3 sequences; roughly 13% were seen once. This TCR was recovered from an adult who was a healthcare worker with PCR-confirmed SARS-CoV-2 infection or an uninfected control (not recorded which). Sequencing was performed on whole blood. The chain couples TRBV19 to TRBJ2-4; D might be TRBD1 (5 bases). The CDR3 loop is CASSIGGVAGNIQYF. The DNA for the CDR3 is TGTGCCAGTAGTATAGGAGGAGTGGCAGGGAACATTCAGTACTTC.